These T cell receptor beta chains were read from a single sample in a study of cytotoxic CD8 clonotypes in ibrutinib-treated CLL. Sequenced by immunoSEQ multiplex PCR; TCRdb stores in-frame clones only, minus some. The sample contains under 300,000 clones, around three quarters of which appear only once. The sequencing used PBMCs, collected after 24 months of ibrutinib treatment. The receptors stem from a human donor with chronic lymphocytic leukemia. The CDR3 runs from the conserved cysteine through the conserved F or W. D genes are given only for firm matches. Rows may omit the clone size; those that give it use once, few, many or a size class.

D	V	size	J	DNA	CDR3
NA	TRBV27	NA	TRBJ1-3	TGTGCCAGCAGTTTATCGATCCAGGTTCTCTCTGGAAACACCATATATTTT	CASSLSIQVLSGNTIYF
NA	TRBV30	NA	TRBJ2-1	TGTGCCTGGAGCTCGGCCCCAGGGGAGGGGGAGCAGTTCTTC	CAWSSAPGEGEQFF
TRBD2	TRBV4-3	once	TRBJ2-1	TGCGCCAGCAGCCAAGGACTAGCGACTACGGATGAGCAGTTCTTC	CASSQGLATTDEQFF
NA	TRBV2	few	TRBJ1-1	TGTGCCAGGGGAAATGAGAACACTGAAGCTTTCTTT	CARGNENTEAFF
NA	TRBV15	NA	TRBJ2-2	TGTGCCACCAGCACTGGGCTAGAGCCCGGGGAGCTGTTTTTT	CATSTGLEPGELFF
TRBD1	TRBV5-8	NA	TRBJ1-5	TGTGCCAGCAATCCGGACAGGGCATTTCAGCCCCAGCATTTT	CASNPDRAFQPQHF
NA	TRBV5-1	few	TRBJ2-5	TGCGCCAGCAGCTTAGGACAGCAACCTCAAGAGACCCAGTACTTC	CASSLGQQPQETQYF
TRBD1	TRBV7-3	few	TRBJ2-3	TGTGCCAGCAGCTTGGACAGGACTAGCACAGATACGCAGTATTTT	CASSLDRTSTDTQYF
NA	TRBV6-6	NA	TRBJ1-1	TGTGCCAGCAGTTACGGTGGAGCTGAAGCTTTCTTT	CASSYGGAEAFF
NA	TRBV15	few	TRBJ2-3	TGTGCCACCAGCAGAGATGGGATCAACACAGATACGCAGTATTTT	CATSRDGINTDTQYF
NA	TRBV9	NA	TRBJ1-4	TGTGCCAGCAGCGCCCCGGGAGAGGGTGAAAAACTGTTTTTT	CASSAPGEGEKLFF
TRBD2	TRBV14	NA	TRBJ2-5	TGTGCCAGCAGCCAAGGGACTAGCGGTCAGCAGACCCAGTACTTC	CASSQGTSGQQTQYF
TRBD1	TRBV6-5	few	TRBJ1-1	TGTGCCAGCAGTTACCAAGGACAGGGGGCGACTGAAGCTTTCTTT	CASSYQGQGATEAFF
NA	TRBV7-9	NA	TRBJ1-4	TGTGCCAGCAGCCAATTCATAACAGGGCTTAATGAAAAACTGTTTTTT	CASSQFITGLNEKLFF
NA	TRBV11-3	NA	TRBJ2-2	TGTGCCAGCAGCTTAGGGTCGGAGAGCGGGGAGCTGTTTTTT	CASSLGSESGELFF
NA	TRBV27	NA	TRBJ2-7	TGTGCCAGCAGTTTATGGGGCGGGGAGTACGAGCAGTACTTC	CASSLWGGEYEQYF
NA	TRBV6-6	NA	TRBJ2-2	TGTGCCATCAAGGGGGTGGGCCAGCACACCGGGGAGCTGTTTTTT	CAIKGVGQHTGELFF
TRBD1	TRBV11-2	NA	TRBJ2-7	TGTGCCAGCAGGCGGTCGGGGACAGGGGGCCGTTCCTACGAGCAGTACTTC	CASRRSGTGGRSYEQYF
NA	TRBV5-1	NA	TRBJ2-1	TGCGCCAGCAGCTTGGTGGCGGGATCGGCTGAGCAGTTCTTC	CASSLVAGSAEQFF
NA	TRBV29-1	NA	TRBJ2-7	TGCAGCGTTGAAGATTCCCTGGGACCGCGGCCGAGCGAGCAGTACTTC	CSVEDSLGPRPSEQYF
TRBD1	TRBV15	few	TRBJ1-5	TGTGCCACCACACCCGGGACAGGAGATCAGCCCCAGCATTTT	CATTPGTGDQPQHF
NA	TRBV7-9	NA	TRBJ2-2	TGTGCCAGCACCGGCGACAGGAACACCGGGGAGCTGTTTTTT	CASTGDRNTGELFF
NA	TRBV9	NA	TRBJ2-7	TGTGCCAGCAGCCCCCGGGGAGACTCCTACGAGCAGTACTTC	CASSPRGDSYEQYF
TRBD2	TRBV25-1	few	TRBJ2-5	TGTGCCAGCAGTGAATGGGGGGGGAAAGAGACCCAGTACTTC	CASSEWGGKETQYF
TRBD2	TRBV27	NA	TRBJ2-7	TGTGCCAGCAGTTTGGGGACTAGCGCCTACGAGCAGTACTTC	CASSLGTSAYEQYF
TRBD1	TRBV6-5	NA	TRBJ1-1	TGTGCCAGCAGACGGGACAGGGGGAAAGCTTTCTTT	CASRRDRGKAFF
TRBD1	TRBV6-1	NA	TRBJ2-1	TGTGCCAGCACCTGGTTGGGACAGGACTACAATGAGCAGTTCTTC	CASTWLGQDYNEQFF
NA	TRBV5-8	NA	TRBJ1-1	TGTGCCAGCAGCTTGTCATCTGTGAACACTGAAGCTTTCTTT	CASSLSSVNTEAFF
TRBD1	TRBV28	NA	TRBJ1-1	TGTGCCAGCAGCCCACGGACAGGGGGCGGCTGGAGTCTCATGAACACTGAAGCTTTCTTT	CASSPRTGGGWSLMNTEAFF
NA	TRBV9	NA	TRBJ2-1	TGTGCCAGCAGCGTAGCAGGGACCTTCTACAATGAGCAGTTCTTC	CASSVAGTFYNEQFF
NA	TRBV30	few	TRBJ1-5	TGTGCCTGGAGTGGACCCGGGGGACAGCCCCAGCATTTT	CAWSGPGGQPQHF
NA	TRBV18	NA	TRBJ2-1	TGTGCCAGCTCACCATGGAAGGGGATGGATGAGCAGTTCTTC	CASSPWKGMDEQFF
NA	TRBV28	NA	TRBJ1-5	TGTGCCAGCCGACTCCCGGGGGATAGTAATCAGCCCCAGCATTTT	CASRLPGDSNQPQHF
NA	TRBV28	few	TRBJ2-7	TGTGCCAGCAGTGAGGGGGGGGTGTCCTACGAGCAGTACTTC	CASSEGGVSYEQYF
NA	TRBV2	NA	TRBJ1-2	TGTGCCAGCAGTACTTGGGGAGATGGCTACACCTTC	CASSTWGDGYTF
TRBD2	TRBV7-2	NA	TRBJ2-2	TGTGCCAGCAGCCTCGTAGCGGGAGAGACCGGGGAGCTGTTTTTT	CASSLVAGETGELFF
NA	TRBV4-1	NA	TRBJ2-1	TGCGCCAGCAGCCAAGACCCGCAGGGCCCCTACAATGAGCAGTTCTTC	CASSQDPQGPYNEQFF
NA	TRBV5-5	once	TRBJ1-5	TGTGCCAGCAGCTTGGGACAGAGCGGGAACAATCAGCCCCAGCATTTT	CASSLGQSGNNQPQHF
TRBD2	TRBV7-3	few	TRBJ2-1	TGTGCCAGCAGCTCACAGGGACTAGCGACCTACAATGAGCAGTTCTTC	CASSSQGLATYNEQFF
TRBD2	TRBV4-2	NA	TRBJ2-7	TGTGCCAGCAGCCAACAACGCGGGGGACTAGAATCCGAGCAGTACTTC	CASSQQRGGLESEQYF